This T cell receptor beta chain was sequenced for a study of CD8+CD57+ T cells in acquired aplastic anemia. Genomic DNA was employed as the template in profiling TCR beta VDJ and CDR3. TCRdb re-called the reads through MiXCR, storing one row per CDR3 protein. Of about 120,000 distinct CDR3 sequences listed, 50% to 70% are singletons. Trimming removed 2 bases at V and 5 bases at J, with 15 bases between. The CDR3 is 15 amino acids. Looked up from germline, CDR1 is SGHTA and CDR2 is FQGNSA. Patients selected for sequencing had displayed CD8+CD57+ cell expansion by flow cytometry. By the time of blood sampling, patients had still received no therapy.

The receptor was derived from a human donor with aplastic anemia. The chain joins TRBV7-2 to TRBJ2-5; D may be TRBD2 (7 bases). The sequenced sample was sorted CD4+, CD8+, or CD8+CD57+ T cells (not recorded which) from PBMCs. The CDR3 DNA reads TGTGCCAGCAGCTTAACGAGGGGGGGCTGGGAGACCCAGTACTTC. The encoded protein is CASSLTRGGWETQYF.